This T cell receptor (beta chain) appears in the sequencing data of a study of glioma-infiltrating T cells. About this clonotype itself: The antigen remains undetermined.

V was clipped by 0 bases and J by 7 bases, with 7 bases between them. CDR1 and CDR2 from the germline V gene are SGHAT and FQNNGV. This CDR3 region has 13 residues. Using RNA template, CDR3s of TCR alpha and beta were amplified with iRepertoire arm-PCR. For one-step reverse transcription and amplification, about 90-400 ng of tissue mRNA or PBMC total RNA was used. TCRdb independently ran MiXCR on the multiplex PCR reads; one entry per CDR3 protein. The sample lists 95,000 to 110,000 distinct CDR3 sequences, about 30% occurring once. Study conclusions and caveats: Very few CDR3 sequences were shared between tissue and blood. Gliomas, especially low-grade, showed above-expected tissue-blood divergence; non-neoplastic patients showed below.

V and J are TRBV11-2 and TRBJ2-4; D unresolved. This receptor was obtained from a human donor with low-grade glioma or glioblastoma, undergoing nonglioma brain surgery, or in good health (not recorded which). What was sequenced was glioma tissue, nonneoplastic brain tissue, or PBMCs (not recorded which). The CDR3 region has the DNA TGTGCCAGCAGCTTAGAGCAAGGGAACATTCAGTACTTC. Residues: CASSLEQGNIQYF. The entire variable domain, with the rest obtained from reference TRBV11-2 and TRBJ2-4, is as follows: EAGVAQSPRYKIIEKRQSVAFWCNPISGHATLYWYQQILGQGPKLLIQFQNNGVVDDSQLPKDRFSAERLKGVDSTLKIQPAKLEDSAVYLCASSLEQGNIQYFGAGTRLSVL.